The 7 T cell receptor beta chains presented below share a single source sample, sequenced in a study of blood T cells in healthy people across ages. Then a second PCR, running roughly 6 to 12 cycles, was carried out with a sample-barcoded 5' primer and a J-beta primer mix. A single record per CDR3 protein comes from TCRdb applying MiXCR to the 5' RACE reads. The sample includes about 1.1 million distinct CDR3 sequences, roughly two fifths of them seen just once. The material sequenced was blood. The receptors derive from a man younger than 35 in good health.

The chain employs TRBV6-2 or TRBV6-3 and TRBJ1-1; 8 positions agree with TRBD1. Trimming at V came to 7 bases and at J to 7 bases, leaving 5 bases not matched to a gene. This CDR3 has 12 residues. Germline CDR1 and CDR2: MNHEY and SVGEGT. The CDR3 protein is CASTSQGGEAFF. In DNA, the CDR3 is TGTGCCAGCACTTCACAGGGGGGTGAAGCTTTCTTT.

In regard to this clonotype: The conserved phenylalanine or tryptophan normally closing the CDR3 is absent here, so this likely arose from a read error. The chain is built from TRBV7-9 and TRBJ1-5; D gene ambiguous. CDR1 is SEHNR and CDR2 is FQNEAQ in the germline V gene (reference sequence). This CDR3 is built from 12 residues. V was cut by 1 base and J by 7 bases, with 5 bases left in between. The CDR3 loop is CASSLGYQPQHS. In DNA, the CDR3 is TGTGCCAGCAGCTTAGGGTACCAGCCCCAGCATTCT.

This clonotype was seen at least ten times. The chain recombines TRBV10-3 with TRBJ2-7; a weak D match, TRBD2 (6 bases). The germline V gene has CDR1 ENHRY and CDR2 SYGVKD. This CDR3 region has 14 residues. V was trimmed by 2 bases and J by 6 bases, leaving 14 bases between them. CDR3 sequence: CAISEGGWAGEQYF. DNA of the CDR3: TGTGCCATCAGTGAGGGAGGGTGGGCCGGCGAGCAGTACTTC.

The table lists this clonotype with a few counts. The CDR3 loop reads CASSFTGQGAGNEQFF. The CDR3 DNA sequence: TGTGCCAGCAGCTTTACCGGACAGGGTGCTGGCAATGAGCAGTTCTTC. The chain combines TRBV5-6 with TRBJ2-1, with 8 bases fitting TRBD1. Germline V gives CDR1 SGHDT, CDR2 YYEEEE. Trimming cost V 2 bases and J 6 bases; bases outside gene matches: 10. The CDR3 consists of 16 residues.

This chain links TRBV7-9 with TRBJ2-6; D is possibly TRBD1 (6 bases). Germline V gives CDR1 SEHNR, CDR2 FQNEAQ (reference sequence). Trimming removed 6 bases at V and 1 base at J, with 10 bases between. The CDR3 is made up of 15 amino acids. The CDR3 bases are TGTGCCAGCAGAAACGACAGGTCTGGGGCCAACGTCCTGACTTTC. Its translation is CASRNDRSGANVLTF.

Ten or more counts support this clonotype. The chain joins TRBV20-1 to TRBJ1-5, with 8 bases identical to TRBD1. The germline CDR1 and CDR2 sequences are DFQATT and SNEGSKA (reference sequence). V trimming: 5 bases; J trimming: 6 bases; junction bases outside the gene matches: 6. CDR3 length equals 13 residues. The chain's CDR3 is CSAGQGAGQPQHF. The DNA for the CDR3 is TGCAGTGCTGGACAGGGTGCGGGTCAGCCCCAGCATTTT.

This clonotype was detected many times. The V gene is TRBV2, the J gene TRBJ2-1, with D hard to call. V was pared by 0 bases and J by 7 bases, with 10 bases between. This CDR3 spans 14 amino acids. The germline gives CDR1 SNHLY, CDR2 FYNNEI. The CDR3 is CASSEALNGNEQFF. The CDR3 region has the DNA TGTGCCAGCAGTGAAGCACTCAACGGAAATGAGCAGTTCTTC.